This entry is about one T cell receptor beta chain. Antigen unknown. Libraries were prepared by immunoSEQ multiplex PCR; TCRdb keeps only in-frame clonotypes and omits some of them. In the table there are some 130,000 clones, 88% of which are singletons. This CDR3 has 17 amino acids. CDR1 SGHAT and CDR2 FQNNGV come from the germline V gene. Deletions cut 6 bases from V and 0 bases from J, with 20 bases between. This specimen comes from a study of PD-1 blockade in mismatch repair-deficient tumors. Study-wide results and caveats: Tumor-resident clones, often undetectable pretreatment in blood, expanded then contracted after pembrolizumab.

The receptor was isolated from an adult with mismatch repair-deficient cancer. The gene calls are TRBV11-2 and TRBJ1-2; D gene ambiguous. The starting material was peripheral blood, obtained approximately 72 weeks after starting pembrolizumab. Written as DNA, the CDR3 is TGTGCCAGCAGTTCCCAGAGATCATCCCCCTCTAACTATGGCTACACCTTC. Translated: CASSSQRSSPSNYGYTF.